The 29 T cell receptor beta chains presented below share a single source sample, sequenced in a study of T cell clonality in common variable immunodeficiency. General study points: In common variable immunodeficiency, TCR beta chains reportedly carried fewer deletions and N-nucleotide insertions.

These receptors have no identified antigens. Method: immunoSEQ multiplex PCR; TCRdb's copy keeps in-frame clones and lacks some. Singletons are absent from the sample, which has about 28,000 clones. Sequenced material: peripheral blood mononuclear cells. The receptors shown here come from a human donor with common variable immunodeficiency.

This clone was counted ten times or more. The read terminates 3 residues before the CDR3 end, so the remaining end is supplied by the germline J gene. The V call is TRBV20-1, the J call TRBJ2-5; 9 bases line up with TRBD2. J was trimmed by 0 bases and V by 6 bases; bases with no gene match: 5. Per the germline V gene, CDR1 is DFQATT and CDR2 is SNEGSKA (reference sequence). This CDR3 is 14 amino acids long. The sequenced CDR3 bases are TGCAGTGCAGGGACTAGCAGCAACCAAGAGACC. It yields the protein CSAGTSSNQET. The CDR3 reads in full as CSAGTSSNQETQYF.

The table lists this clone with many counts. The read comes to an end 3 residues before the CDR3 does, leaving the germline J gene to fill in the end. The chain recombines TRBV19 with TRBJ1-1; TRBD1 matches 10 bases. There are 15 residues in the CDR3. The trim removed 0 bases at V and 3 bases at J, leaving 1 base unmatched. In germline, CDR1 is LNHDA, CDR2 SQIVND (reference sequence). CDR3 DNA, as far as it was read: TGTGCCAGTAGTATAGATGGACAGGGGGACACTGAA. The encoded protein is CASSIDGQGDTE. The entire CDR3 protein is CASSIDGQGDTEAFF.

As to this clone: The read ends 3 residues before the CDR3 terminus; that terminus is restored from the germline J gene. The chain recombines TRBV6-1 with TRBJ2-7, with D possibly TRBD1 on 5 matching bases. The ends were cut back, 0 bases at V and 3 bases at J, with 9 bases in the middle. The germline V gene encodes CDR1 MNHNS and CDR2 SASEGT. The CDR3 extends over 14 amino acids. The CDR3 region is CASSEARGRYEQYF. Incomplete CDR3 DNA: TGTGCCAGCAGTGAAGCAAGGGGCCGCTACGAG.

This clone has more than one count but fewer than ten. The CDR3 is cut off 3 residues early in the read; its end comes from the germline J gene. The chain carries TRBV11-2 and TRBJ1-1; TRBD1 might be the D (6 bases). The V gene's germline CDR1 is SGHAT and CDR2 FQNNGV. This CDR3 has 13 residues. Trimming took off 5 bases at V and 5 bases at J, with 12 bases between the two ends. The DNA read from the CDR3 is TGTGCCAGCAGCCCCGGGACACCTACTGAA. Translated: CASSPGTPTE. The full CDR3 sequence reads CASSPGTPTEAFF.

This clone was counted ten times or more. The read falls 3 residues short of the CDR3 end, and the missing part is taken from the germline J gene. This chain uses TRBV7-8 with TRBJ2-4, with 8 bases lining up with TRBD1. The CDR3 loop spans 15 amino acids. Germline CDR1 is SGHVS and CDR2 is FQNEAQ. The J segment lost 7 bases and the V segment lost 5 bases, leaving 10 bases of the junction unmatched. The CDR3 reads CASSAGQGTENIQYF. The covered CDR3 bases are TGTGCCAGCAGCGCCGGACAGGGAACGGAGAACATT.

This clone was counted at least ten times. The DNA ends 3 residues before the CDR3 does, and the rest of the CDR3 is filled in from the germline J gene. The chain has TRBV5-6 and TRBJ1-5, with no clear D. The V and J ends lost 1 base and 4 bases respectively, with 12 bases between them. The CDR3 is 15 residues long. Germline CDR1 and CDR2: SGHDT and YYEEEE. CDR3 amino acids: CASSLNGVTNQPQHF. The CDR3 DNA, read in part, is TGTGCCAGCAGCTTGAACGGCGTGACAAATCAGCCC. Together with reference TRBV5-6 and TRBJ1-5, the CDR3 gives the full variable domain: DAGVTQSPTHLIKTRGQQVTLRCSPKSGHDTVSWYQQALGQGPQFIFQYYEEEERQRGNFPDRFSGHQFPNYSSELNVNALLLGDSALYLCASSLNGVTNQPQHFGDGTRLSIL.

To note about this clone: The CDR3 goes on 3 residues after the read ends, and that part is filled in from the germline J gene. This rearrangement joins TRBV19 to TRBJ2-7; 8 bases agree with TRBD1. This CDR3 is built from 16 residues. CDR1 is LNHDA and CDR2 is SQIVND in the germline V gene (reference sequence). V shed 1 base and J 2 bases; nucleotides not matched to a gene: 7. The CDR3 DNA, read in part, is TGTGCCAGTAGTATAGCCACGACAGGGGCCGCCTACGAG. It codes for CASSIATTGAAYE. The full CDR3 protein is CASSIATTGAAYEQYF.

In regard to this clone: The read comes to an end 3 residues before the CDR3 does, leaving the germline J gene to fill in the end. This rearrangement joins TRBV20-1 to TRBJ1-6, with D possibly matching TRBD1 (5 bases). The CDR3 covers 13 residues. The ends were cut back, 3 bases at V and 10 bases at J, with 13 bases in the middle. Looked up from germline, CDR1 is DFQATT and CDR2 is SNEGSKA (reference sequence). CDR3 in amino acids: CSASLSGDSPLHF. The CDR3 DNA, read in part, is TGCAGTGCTAGTTTATCGGGGGACTCACCC.

This clone was counted ten times or more. From the germline J gene comes the end of the CDR3, since the read stops 3 residues before it. The chain couples TRBV20-1 to TRBJ2-3; a possible D gene is TRBD2 (6 bases). The CDR3 spans 15 residues. Germline assignment: CDR1 DFQATT and CDR2 SNEGSKA (reference sequence). V was shortened by 6 bases and J by 0 bases, with 16 bases between the two germline ends. The CDR3 loop is CSATGLPSSTDTQYF. CDR3 DNA (partial): TGCAGTGCAACGGGACTCCCATCTAGCACAGATACG.

The table lists this clone with many counts. The read terminates 3 residues before the CDR3 end, so the remaining end is supplied by the germline J gene. This chain links TRBV19 with TRBJ2-1; 7 bases match TRBD1. The V gene end was trimmed by 1 base and the J gene end by 3 bases; junction bases not matched to a gene: 6. The CDR3 covers 16 residues. The germline V gene has CDR1 LNHDA and CDR2 SQIVND (reference sequence). This CDR3 reads CASSIGLRGLYNEQFF. The covered CDR3 bases are TGTGCCAGTAGTATAGGTCTAAGGGGGCTCTACAATGAG. Full variable domain (rest looked up from reference TRBV19 and TRBJ2-1): DGGITQSPKYLFRKEGQNVTLSCEQNLNHDAMYWYRQDPGQGLRLIYYSQIVNDFQKGDIAEGYSVSREKKESFPLTVTSAQKNPTAFYLCASSIGLRGLYNEQFFGPGTRLTVL.

Only a few counts were recorded for this clone. The CDR3 extends 3 residues past the end of the read, so its final part is completed from the germline J gene. The V gene is TRBV2, the J gene TRBJ1-5; TRBD1 is a possible D gene (5 bases). The CDR3 contains 13 residues. Trimming left V 11 bases short and J 4 bases short, with 15 bases between. Germline CDR1 reads SNHLY; CDR2 reads FYNNEI. The sequenced CDR3 bases are TGTGCCGCGGGGGAGGGCTTAAATCAGCCC. This translates into CAAGEGLNQP. The CDR3 in full is CAAGEGLNQPQHF.

This clone appeared many times. The read stops 3 residues short of the end of the CDR3; the missing end is completed from the germline J gene. V gene TRBV5-4 combines with J gene TRBJ2-3, with TRBD2 matching over 8 bases. Germline CDR1 is SGHNT and CDR2 is YYREEE (reference sequence). Trimming at V came to 1 base and at J to 3 bases, leaving 7 bases not matched to a gene. This CDR3 region has 16 residues. The CDR3 protein is CASSLWLAGATDTQYF. The sequenced CDR3 bases are TGTGCCAGCAGCTTGTGGCTAGCGGGTGCGACAGATACG.

The table lists this clone with many counts. The CDR3 is cut off 3 residues early in the read; its end comes from the germline J gene. The chain has TRBV12-3 or TRBV12-4 and TRBJ2-7; 10 positions agree with TRBD2. V gave up 3 bases and J gave up 0 bases; unmatched junction bases: 14. This CDR3 is built from 19 residues. The CDR3 sequence is CASSFRTSGSNRGSYEQYF. Incomplete CDR3 DNA: TGTGCCAGCAGTTTCCGGACTAGCGGAAGCAACAGAGGCTCCTACGAG.

This clone was counted a few times. The read terminates 3 residues ahead of where the CDR3 ends, so the germline J gene completes it. The chain carries TRBV19 and TRBJ1-5; weak D call: TRBD1 (6 bases). The germline V and J ends were trimmed by 5 bases and 6 bases, with 20 bases remaining between them. Germline V gene sequence: CDR1 LNHDA, CDR2 SQIVND (reference sequence). The CDR3 totals 16 residues. Incomplete CDR3 DNA: TGTGCCAGTAGTCCCTCAAGACAGGCAACTACTCAGCCC. Translation: CASSPSRQATTQP. The whole CDR3 protein is CASSPSRQATTQPQHF.

This clone has at least ten counts. CDR3 loop: CASSPGQGVYEQFF. CDR3 bases read: TGTGCCAGCAGTCCGGGACAGGGGGTCTATGAG. The rearrangement links TRBV2 to TRBJ2-1; 11 bases are shared with TRBD1. The read terminates 3 residues ahead of where the CDR3 ends, so the germline J gene completes it. The CDR3 has 14 amino acids. Germline values: CDR1 SNHLY, CDR2 FYNNEI. Trimming at V came to 5 bases and at J to 8 bases, leaving 5 bases not matched to a gene.

The sample holds many counts of this clone. The CDR3 end falls 3 residues outside the read, so it is completed with the germline J gene. This rearrangement joins TRBV7-2 to TRBJ1-2; 9 positions match TRBD1. V shed 7 bases and J 5 bases; nucleotides not matched to a gene: 5. Looked up from germline, CDR1 is SGHTA and CDR2 is FQGNSA. The CDR3 extends over 13 amino acids. Incomplete CDR3 DNA: TGTGCCAGCATTAGGGACAGGGATTATGGC. Amino acid sequence: CASIRDRDYG. The whole CDR3 protein is CASIRDRDYGYTF.

This clone was detected many times. Read coverage stops 3 residues before the CDR3 terminus; the germline J gene supplies the remainder. V gene TRBV7-8 combines with J gene TRBJ2-7, with D hard to call. Germline loops: CDR1 SGHVS, CDR2 FQNEAQ. Trimming left V 1 base short and J 0 bases short, with 10 bases between. The CDR3 is made up of 15 amino acids. The CDR3 sequence is CASSLGRFLSYEQYF. The sequenced part of the CDR3 DNA is TGTGCCAGCAGCTTAGGTCGGTTCCTCTCCTACGAG.

This clone was observed a handful of times. The CDR3 goes on 3 residues after the read ends, and that part is filled in from the germline J gene. This rearrangement joins TRBV2 to TRBJ2-5; 8 bases map to TRBD1. V shed 2 bases, J shed 5 bases, and the junction held 4 bases outside the gene matches. Per germline, CDR1 SNHLY and CDR2 FYNNEI. CDR3 length equals 14 residues. The CDR3 protein is CASSEQGAWETQYF. The sequenced CDR3 bases are TGTGCCAGCAGTGAACAGGGGGCTTGGGAGACC.

This clone showed up just a few times. A read error may explain this, as a much larger clone is one base away. The observed sequence ends 3 residues before the CDR3 terminus, with the missing tail filled in from the germline J gene. This rearrangement joins TRBV29-1 to TRBJ2-5, with D maybe TRBD1 (6 bases). The CDR3 has 13 amino acids. V was shortened by 5 bases and J by 6 bases, with 16 bases between the two germline ends. The germline CDR1 and CDR2 sequences are SQVTM and ANQGSEA. The CDR3 DNA, read in part, is TGCAGCGTTCGTACAGGGAGCGATCAGACC. It specifies CSVRTGSDQT. The entire CDR3 sequence reads CSVRTGSDQTQYF.

In this sample, this clone turned up many times. The read stops 3 residues short of the end of the CDR3; the missing end is completed from the germline J gene. This sequence joins TRBV5-1 and TRBJ2-7; no clear D gene. Germline CDR1 and CDR2: SGHRS and YFSETQ. Trimming stripped 2 bases from V and 0 bases from J, with 18 bases between. This CDR3 contains 17 residues. CDR3 residues: CASSLAIESKNSYEQYF. The CDR3 DNA, read in part, is TGCGCCAGCAGCTTAGCTATTGAGTCCAAAAACTCCTACGAG.

This clone was counted ten times or more. The sequence runs out 3 residues before the end of the CDR3; the remainder is reconstructed from the germline J gene. The chain recombines TRBV2 with TRBJ1-2; D is unresolved. Germline CDR1 SNHLY, CDR2 FYNNEI. This CDR3 is 12 amino acids long. The V end lost 5 bases, the J end lost 4 bases, and 8 bases lay between the germline ends. The chain's CDR3 is CASSTSGYGYTF. The CDR3 bases that were read are TGTGCCAGCAGTACCAGCGGCTATGGC.

About this clone itself: Coverage ceases 3 residues before the CDR3 finishes, and the germline J gene fills in the end. This chain uses TRBV5-1 with TRBJ2-2, with 8 nucleotides matching TRBD1. CDR1 is SGHRS and CDR2 is YFSETQ in the germline V gene. The CDR3 spans 16 residues. The V gene end was trimmed by 4 bases and the J gene end by 3 bases; junction bases not matched to a gene: 8. CDR3 bases read: TGCGCCAGCAGCACGGGGGACAGGATCTACACCGGGGAG. Residues: CASSTGDRIYTGE. The entire CDR3 reads CASSTGDRIYTGELFF.

Concerning this clone itself: The read comes to an end 3 residues before the CDR3 does, leaving the germline J gene to fill in the end. The V call is TRBV16, the J call TRBJ1-2; D uncertain. Germline V lookup: CDR1 KGHSY, CDR2 FQNENV. V was pared by 4 bases and J by 0 bases, with 15 bases between. This CDR3 spans 16 amino acids. CDR3 DNA (partial): TGTGCCAGCAGCCCCAAACCGAGGGTTACTAACTATGGC. Translation: CASSPKPRVTNYG. The CDR3, in full, reads CASSPKPRVTNYGYTF.

CDR3 DNA, as far as it was read: TGTGCCAGCAGCTTGGATACAGGGGGCGGGTACGAG. Encoded protein: CASSLDTGGGYE. In full, the CDR3 reads CASSLDTGGGYEQYF. The chain uses TRBV7-9 and TRBJ2-7; 9 nucleotides match TRBD1. The read terminates 3 residues before the CDR3 end, so the remaining end is supplied by the germline J gene. The junction had 7 bases not matched to a gene; V was cut back by 3 bases and J by 4 bases. Germline CDR1 reads SEHNR; CDR2 reads FQNEAQ (reference sequence). CDR3 length equals 15 residues.

This clone was picked up many times. The read is 3 residues too short to cover the CDR3 end, so that end is filled in from the germline J gene. The genes are TRBV7-8 and TRBJ2-5; TRBD2 agrees at 7 bases. Germline assignment: CDR1 SGHVS and CDR2 FQNEAQ. V was clipped by 5 bases and J by 2 bases; unmatched bases: 5. CDR3 length: 14 amino acids. CDR3 loop: CASSPSGIQETQYF. The sequenced CDR3 bases are TGTGCCAGCAGCCCTAGCGGTATACAAGAGACC.

Ten or more counts support this clone. Read sequence stops 3 residues before the CDR3 end, and the germline J gene provides the missing end. The chain is built from TRBV7-9 and TRBJ1-1; a possible D gene is TRBD1 (5 bases). The CDR3 has 15 residues. Germline V CDR1 and CDR2: SEHNR, FQNEAQ (reference sequence). The V end lost 5 bases, the J end lost 4 bases, and 17 bases lay between the germline ends. Partial CDR3 DNA: TGTGCCAGCAGCGCGGGGACGGCCTGGGGCACTGAA. Translated: CASSAGTAWGTE. The complete CDR3 protein is CASSAGTAWGTEAFF.

For this clone: The CDR3 end falls 3 residues outside the read, so it is completed with the germline J gene. The V call is TRBV5-1, the J call TRBJ2-2, with TRBD2 identical over 12 bases. CDR3 length: 19 residues. The junction had 11 bases not matched to a gene; V was cut back by 3 bases and J by 2 bases. Germline V CDR1 and CDR2: SGHRS, YFSETQ. Incomplete CDR3 DNA: TGCGCCAGCAGCTCTGGACAGGTGGGACTAGCGGGCAACACCGGGGAG. It yields the protein CASSSGQVGLAGNTGE. Given in full, the CDR3 is CASSSGQVGLAGNTGELFF. The full variable domain, with the rest looked up from reference TRBV5-1 and TRBJ2-2, is KAGVTQTPRYLIKTRGQQVTLSCSPISGHRSVSWYQQTPGQGLQFLFEYFSETQRNKGNFPGRFSGRQFSNSRSEMNVSTLELGDSALYLCASSSGQVGLAGNTGELFFGEGSRLTVL.

In its sample, this clone was seen many times. The sequence runs out 3 residues before the end of the CDR3; the remainder is reconstructed from the germline J gene. The chain employs TRBV20-1 and TRBJ1-5; TRBD1 might be the D (6 bases). There are 15 residues in the CDR3. Germline V CDR1 and CDR2: DFQATT, SNEGSKA (reference sequence). The ends were cut back, 3 bases at V and 7 bases at J, with 19 bases in the middle. Incomplete CDR3 DNA: TGCAGTGCTAGTGGGCAAGGGGGTGAGAAACAGCCC. It codes for CSASGQGGEKQP. The CDR3, in full, reads CSASGQGGEKQPQHF.

The sample holds many counts of this clone. Read coverage stops 3 residues before the CDR3 terminus; the germline J gene supplies the remainder. V is TRBV6-2 or TRBV6-3 and J is TRBJ1-5; TRBD1 agrees at 9 bases. CDR1 is MNHEY and CDR2 is SVGEGT in the germline V gene. The length of the CDR3 is 14 residues. Germline trimming cut 6 bases from V and 7 bases from J; bases unmatched to any gene: 7. CDR3 DNA, as far as it was read: TGTGCCAGCAGCTCCACAGGGGGCTACCAGCCC. The encoded protein is CASSSTGGYQP. The whole CDR3 protein is CASSSTGGYQPQHF.